One sample yielded the 14 T cell receptor beta chains listed below, sequenced in a study of blood T cell repertoires in COVID-19 (dated by TCRdb to 2020 to 2022). The library was obtained by the immunoSEQ multiplex PCR assay. TCRdb holds this immuneACCESS table with in-frame rearrangements only. Some clones are missing; in checked studies, unresolved V genes explain under half, and the rest has no known cause. The sample table shows approximately 130,000 clones, and about 86% are seen once. The top ten constitute around 18% of the sample. The sequenced material came from peripheral blood. The origin of the receptors is a woman aged 45-60 years who had recovered from COVID-19.

The chain has TRBV7-2 and TRBJ2-3; a weak D match, TRBD2 (6 bases). This CDR3 has 14 residues. Trimming cost V 5 bases and J 0 bases, with 9 bases left between them. CDR1 and CDR2 (germline): SGHTA, FQGNSA. CDR3 amino acids: CASSQDYSTDTQYF. The CDR3, as DNA: TGTGCCAGCAGCCAGGACTATAGCACAGATACGCAGTATTTT. The full variable domain, completed using reference TRBV7-2 and TRBJ2-3, is GAGVSQSPSNKVTEKGKDVELRCDPISGHTALYWYRQSLGQGLEFLIYFQGNSAPDKSGLPSDRFSAERTGGSVSTLTIQRTQQEDSAVYLCASSQDYSTDTQYFGPGTRLTVL.

The chain recombines TRBV4-2 with TRBJ2-1; the match to TRBD2 covers 7 bases. CDR1 LGHNA and CDR2 YNFKEQ come from the germline V gene. The CDR3 contains 13 residues. Germline trimming cut 5 bases from V and 6 bases from J; bases unmatched to any gene: 4. The CDR3 nucleotides are TGTGCCAGCAGCTTACTAGCGCTCAATGAGCAGTTCTTC. This encodes CASSLLALNEQFF.

V and J are TRBV7-2 and TRBJ2-7, with 8 bases aligning to TRBD2. V trimming: 1 base; J trimming: 6 bases; junction bases outside the gene matches: 14. Germline V lookup: CDR1 SGHTA, CDR2 FQGNSA. This CDR3 has 17 amino acids. The DNA for the CDR3 is TGTGCCAGCAGCTTAGGGGGCGGGGAGCGGGAGCTTTGCGAGCAGTACTTC. This sequence encodes CASSLGGGERELCEQYF.

The rearrangement links TRBV2 to TRBJ1-5; the D gene is possibly TRBD1 (5 bases). The CDR3 covers 14 residues. Trimming removed 9 bases from V and 2 bases from J, with 14 bases in between. CDR1 SNHLY and CDR2 FYNNEI come from the germline V gene. CDR3 protein: CASMGGVGNQPQHF. Written as DNA, the CDR3 is TGTGCCAGTATGGGGGGGGTGGGCAATCAGCCCCAGCATTTT.

The rearrangement links TRBV5-5 to TRBJ2-1; 9 nucleotides line up with TRBD2. This CDR3 region has 15 residues. Germline trimming cut 4 bases from V and 2 bases from J; bases unmatched to any gene: 4. Germline-derived CDR1 and CDR2 are SGHKS and YYEKEE (reference sequence). The CDR3 reads CASSLTSGAYNEQFF. The CDR3 DNA is TGTGCCAGCAGCCTGACTAGCGGAGCCTACAATGAGCAGTTCTTC.

The CDR3 region is CASSLALTGNNEQFF. CDR3 bases: TGTGCCAGCAGCTTAGCCCTGACAGGGAACAATGAGCAGTTCTTC. The chain uses TRBV11-2 and TRBJ2-1, with 7 nucleotides matching TRBD1. V lost 1 base, J lost 5 bases, and 5 bases stayed unmatched. This CDR3 has 15 amino acids. Per germline, CDR1 SGHAT and CDR2 FQNNGV.

The rearrangement links TRBV5-1 to TRBJ2-3; 10 bases align to TRBD2. The CDR3 extends over 17 amino acids. The V and J ends lost 0 bases and 5 bases, in that order; junction bases with no gene match: 9. Germline CDR1 is SGHRS and CDR2 is YFSETQ. CDR3 DNA: TGCGCCAGCAGCTTGGGGGTACTAGCGGGATCTGTAGATACGCAGTATTTT. The encoded protein is CASSLGVLAGSVDTQYF.

This CDR3 reads CASRPVTGELFF. The CDR3 coding sequence is TGTGCCAGCCGCCCGGTCACCGGGGAGCTGTTTTTT. The J gene is TRBJ2-2, the V gene TRBV2; no clear D. Germline assignment: CDR1 SNHLY and CDR2 FYNNEI. The CDR3 is made up of 12 amino acids. V was pared by 8 bases and J by 4 bases, with 8 bases between.

This sequence joins TRBV7-9 and TRBJ1-4; TRBD1 might be the D (6 bases). CDR3 length equals 15 residues. With 5 bases removed from V and 5 bases from J, the gap between germline ends came to 15 bases. Germline loops: CDR1 SEHNR, CDR2 FQNEAQ (reference sequence). CDR3: CASSRGQINNEKLFF. The CDR3 nucleotides are TGTGCCAGCAGCCGAGGACAGATAAACAATGAAAAACTGTTTTTT.

This clone was seen a single time. This chain links TRBV5-1 with TRBJ2-7; 11 positions match TRBD2. Trimming removed 5 bases from V and 5 bases from J; junction bases left unmatched: 12. Germline V lookup: CDR1 SGHRS, CDR2 YFSETQ. The CDR3 has 16 residues. The CDR3 region is CASSSNLAGGPHEQYF. CDR3 nucleotides: TGCGCCAGCAGTTCTAATTTAGCGGGAGGGCCCCACGAGCAGTACTTC.

The J gene is TRBJ2-2, the V gene TRBV7-2, with D perhaps TRBD1 (6 bases). CDR3 size: 18 residues. V lost 5 bases to trimming and J lost 4 bases, with 23 bases between them. CDR1 and CDR2 (germline): SGHTA, FQGNSA. The CDR3 DNA reads TGTGCCAGCAGCCCGACAGGAACCGGCGCCAGGAGCACCGGGGAGCTGTTTTTT. The encoded protein is CASSPTGTGARSTGELFF.

The chain couples TRBV24-1 to TRBJ2-1; TRBD2 is a possible D gene (6 bases). From germline, CDR1 is KGHDR and CDR2 SFDVKD. The CDR3 extends over 16 amino acids. Trimming shortened V by 7 bases and J by 4 bases, and 19 bases separated the two germline ends. The CDR3 here is CATRSGLGEGYNEQFF. The CDR3 nucleotides are TGTGCCACCAGGTCGGGACTTGGAGAAGGTTACAATGAGCAGTTCTTC.

In this sample, this clone turned up once. The J gene is TRBJ2-3, the V gene TRBV2; 9 bases line up with TRBD2. The CDR3 sequence is 15 residues long. CDR1 is SNHLY, CDR2 FYNNEI, per germline. J gave up 3 bases and V 8 bases, and 9 bases lay outside the gene matches. CDR3 sequence (DNA): TGTGCCAGCTCTCGTGAGACTAGCGGAACAGATACGCAGTATTTT. Translation: CASSRETSGTDTQYF.

The CDR3, as DNA: TGTGCCAGCAGCCCGGGCAGGGGGCAGGAGTTTAATGAGCAGTTCTTC. This sequence encodes CASSPGRGQEFNEQFF. The V gene is TRBV14, the J gene TRBJ2-1; TRBD1 matches at 8 bases. Germline assignment: CDR1 SGHDN and CDR2 FVKESK. The CDR3 runs 16 residues. The junction had 12 bases not matched to a gene; V was cut back by 4 bases and J by 7 bases.